The TCR beta chain under discussion was sequenced for a study of T cell responses to AZD1222 COVID-19 vaccine. The protocol was immunoSEQ multiplex PCR, while the TCRdb copy is restricted to in-frame clones and leaves out a portion. The sample has a few hundred thousand clones; 85% to 95% are singletons. The receptor was derived from an adult in good health. The sample consisted of peripheral blood, taken on day 0 of AZD1222 vaccination.

Here the CDR3 reads CASSRQGTSGRGEQYF. The CDR3 DNA reads as TGTGCCAGCAGCCGCCAGGGGACTAGCGGGAGGGGCGAGCAGTACTTC. The J gene is TRBJ2-7, the V gene TRBV7-9; 16 bases fit TRBD2. Per the germline V gene, CDR1 is SEHNR and CDR2 is FQNEAQ (reference sequence). This CDR3 region has 16 residues. V dropped 5 bases and J dropped 6; count of bases not matched to a gene: 7.